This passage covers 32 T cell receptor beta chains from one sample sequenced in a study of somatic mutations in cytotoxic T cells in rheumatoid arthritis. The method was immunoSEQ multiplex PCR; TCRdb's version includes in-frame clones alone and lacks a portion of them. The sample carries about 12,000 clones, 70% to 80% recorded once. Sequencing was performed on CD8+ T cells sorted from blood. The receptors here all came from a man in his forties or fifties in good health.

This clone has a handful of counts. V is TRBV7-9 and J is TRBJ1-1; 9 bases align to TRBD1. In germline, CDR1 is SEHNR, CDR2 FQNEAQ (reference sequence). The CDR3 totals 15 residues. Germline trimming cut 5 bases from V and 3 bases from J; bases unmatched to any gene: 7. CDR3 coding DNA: TGTGCCAGCAGCGGGCGGACAGGGGCCCACACTGAAGCTTTCTTT. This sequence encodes CASSGRTGAHTEAFF. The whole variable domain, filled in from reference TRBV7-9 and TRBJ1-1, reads DTGVSQNPRHKITKRGQNVTFRCDPISEHNRLYWYRQTLGQGPEFLTYFQNEAQLEKSRLLSDRFSAERPKGSFSTLEIQRTEQGDSAMYLCASSGRTGAHTEAFFGQGTRLTVV.

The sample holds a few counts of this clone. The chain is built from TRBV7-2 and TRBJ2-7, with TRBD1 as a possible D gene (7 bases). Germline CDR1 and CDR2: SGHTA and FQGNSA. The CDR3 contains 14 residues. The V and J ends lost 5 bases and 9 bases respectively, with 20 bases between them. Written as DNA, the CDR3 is TGTGCCAGCAGCCGGCAGGGGGGTTTCGGGGGGCAGTACGTC. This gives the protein CASSRQGGFGGQYV.

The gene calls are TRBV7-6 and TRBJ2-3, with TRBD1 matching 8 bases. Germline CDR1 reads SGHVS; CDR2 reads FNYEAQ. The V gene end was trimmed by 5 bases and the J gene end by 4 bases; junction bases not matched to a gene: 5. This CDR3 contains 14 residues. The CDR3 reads CASSPDRASDTQYF. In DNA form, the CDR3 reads TGTGCCAGCAGCCCGGACAGGGCATCAGATACGCAGTATTTT. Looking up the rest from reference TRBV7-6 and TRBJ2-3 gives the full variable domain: GAGVSQSPRYKVTKRGQDVALRCDPISGHVSLYWYRQALGQGPEFLTYFNYEAQQDKSGLPNDRFSAERPEGSISTLTIQRTEQRDSAMYRCASSPDRASDTQYFGPGTRLTVL.

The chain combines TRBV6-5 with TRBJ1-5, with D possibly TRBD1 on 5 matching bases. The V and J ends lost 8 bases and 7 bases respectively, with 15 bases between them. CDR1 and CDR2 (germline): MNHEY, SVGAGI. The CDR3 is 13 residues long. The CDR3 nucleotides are TGTGCCAGCCGGCAGGGCCGAGGACAGCCCCAGCATTTT. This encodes CASRQGRGQPQHF.

CDR3 bases: TGTGCCAGCAGCTTGGGGGCCGCGGGCACTGAAGCTTTCTTT. Protein: CASSLGAAGTEAFF. This chain uses TRBV5-6 with TRBJ1-1, with no clear D. Germline CDR1 SGHDT, CDR2 YYEEEE. Trimming cost V 0 bases and J 4 bases, with 10 bases left between them. This CDR3 has 14 amino acids.

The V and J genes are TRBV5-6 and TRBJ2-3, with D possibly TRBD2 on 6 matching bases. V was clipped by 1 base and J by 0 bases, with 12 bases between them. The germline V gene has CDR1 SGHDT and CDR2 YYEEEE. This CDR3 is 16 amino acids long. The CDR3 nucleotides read TGTGCCAGCAGCTTGCGGCGACTAGGCAGCACAGATACGCAGTATTTT. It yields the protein CASSLRRLGSTDTQYF.

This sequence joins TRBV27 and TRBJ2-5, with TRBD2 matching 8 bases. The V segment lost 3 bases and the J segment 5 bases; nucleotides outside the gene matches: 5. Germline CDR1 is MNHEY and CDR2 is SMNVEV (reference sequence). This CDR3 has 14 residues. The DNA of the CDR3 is TGTGCCAGCAGTTTTCTAGCGGGTGTTGAGACCCAGTACTTC. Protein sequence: CASSFLAGVETQYF.

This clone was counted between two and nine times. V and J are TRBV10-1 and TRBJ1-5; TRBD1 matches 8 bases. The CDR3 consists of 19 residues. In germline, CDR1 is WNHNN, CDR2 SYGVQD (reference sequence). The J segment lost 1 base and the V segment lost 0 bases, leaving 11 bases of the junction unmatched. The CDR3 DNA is TGCGCCAGCAGTGAGTCGAGGGCAGGGGGCAGAGGGAGCAATCAGCCCCAGCATTTT. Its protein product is CASSESRAGGRGSNQPQHF.

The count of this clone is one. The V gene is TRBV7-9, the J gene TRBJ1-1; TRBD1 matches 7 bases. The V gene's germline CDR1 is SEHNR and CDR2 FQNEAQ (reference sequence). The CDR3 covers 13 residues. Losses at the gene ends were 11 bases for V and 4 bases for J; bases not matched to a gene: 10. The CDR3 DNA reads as TGTGCCTGCTCGGCAAGGGGGCTCACTGAAGCTTTCTTT. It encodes CACSARGLTEAFF.

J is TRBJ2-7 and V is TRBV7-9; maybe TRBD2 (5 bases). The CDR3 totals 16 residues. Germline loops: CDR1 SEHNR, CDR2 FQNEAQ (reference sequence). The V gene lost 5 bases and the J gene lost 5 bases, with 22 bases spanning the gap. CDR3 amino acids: CASSPPGVGNTNEQYV. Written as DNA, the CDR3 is TGTGCCAGCAGCCCCCCCGGGGTCGGGAATACCAACGAGCAGTACGTC.

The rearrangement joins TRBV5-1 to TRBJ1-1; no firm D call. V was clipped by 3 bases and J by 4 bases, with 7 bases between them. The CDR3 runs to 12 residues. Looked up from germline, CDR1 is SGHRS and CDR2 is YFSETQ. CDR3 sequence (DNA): TGCGCCAGCAGCTCTGGCACCACTGAAGCTTTCTTT. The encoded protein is CASSSGTTEAFF. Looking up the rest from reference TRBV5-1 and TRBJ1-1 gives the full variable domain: KAGVTQTPRYLIKTRGQQVTLSCSPISGHRSVSWYQQTPGQGLQFLFEYFSETQRNKGNFPGRFSGRQFSNSRSEMNVSTLELGDSALYLCASSSGTTEAFFGQGTRLTVV.

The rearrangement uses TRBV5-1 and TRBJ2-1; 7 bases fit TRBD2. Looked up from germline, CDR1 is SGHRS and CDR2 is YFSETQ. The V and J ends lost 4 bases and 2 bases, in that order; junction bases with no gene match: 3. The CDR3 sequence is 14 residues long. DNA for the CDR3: TGCGCCAGCAGCCCGAGCGGGGCCTACAATGAGCAGTTCTTC. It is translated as CASSPSGAYNEQFF.

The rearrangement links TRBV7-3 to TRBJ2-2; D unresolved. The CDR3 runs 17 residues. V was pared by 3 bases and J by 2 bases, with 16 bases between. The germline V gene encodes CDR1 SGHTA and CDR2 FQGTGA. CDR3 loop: CASSFLGKMGNTGELFF. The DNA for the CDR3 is TGTGCCAGCAGCTTTTTGGGCAAAATGGGAAACACCGGGGAGCTGTTTTTT. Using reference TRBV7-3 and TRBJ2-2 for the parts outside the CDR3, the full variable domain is GAGVSQTPSNKVTEKGKYVELRCDPISGHTALYWYRQSLGQGPEFLIYFQGTGAADDSGLPNDRFFAVRPEGSVSTLKIQRTERGDSAVYLCASSFLGKMGNTGELFFGEGSRLTVL.

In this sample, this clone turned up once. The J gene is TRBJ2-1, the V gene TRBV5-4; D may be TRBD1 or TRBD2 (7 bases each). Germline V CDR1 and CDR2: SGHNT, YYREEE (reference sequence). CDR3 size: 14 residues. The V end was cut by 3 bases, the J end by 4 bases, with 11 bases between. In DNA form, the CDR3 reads TGTGCCAGCAGCTCCAGGGGGGGTTACAATGAGCAGTTCTTC. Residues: CASSSRGGYNEQFF.

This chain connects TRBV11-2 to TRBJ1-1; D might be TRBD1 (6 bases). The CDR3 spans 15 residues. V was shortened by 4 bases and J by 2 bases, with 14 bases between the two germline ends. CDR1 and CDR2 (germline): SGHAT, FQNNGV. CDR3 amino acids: CASSSGAGANTEAFF. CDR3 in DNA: TGTGCCAGCAGCTCAGGGGCGGGGGCCAACACTGAAGCTTTCTTT.

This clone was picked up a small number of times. The CDR3, as DNA: TGTGCCAGCAGCCGCACAGGGAGGTCCTACGAGCAGTACGTC. This sequence encodes CASSRTGRSYEQYV. The chain employs TRBV14 and TRBJ2-7; tentatively, D is TRBD1 or TRBD2 (6 bases each). V lost 4 bases, J lost 1 base, and 11 bases lay in between. The CDR3 is made up of 14 amino acids. Germline V gene data show CDR1 as SGHDN and CDR2 as FVKESK.

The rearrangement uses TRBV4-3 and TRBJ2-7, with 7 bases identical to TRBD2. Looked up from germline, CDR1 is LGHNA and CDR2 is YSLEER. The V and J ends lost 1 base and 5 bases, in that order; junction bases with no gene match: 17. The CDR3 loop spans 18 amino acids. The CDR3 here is CASSQGWALERGRDEQYF. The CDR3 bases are TGCGCCAGCAGCCAAGGGTGGGCTTTAGAGCGGGGTCGGGACGAGCAGTACTTC.

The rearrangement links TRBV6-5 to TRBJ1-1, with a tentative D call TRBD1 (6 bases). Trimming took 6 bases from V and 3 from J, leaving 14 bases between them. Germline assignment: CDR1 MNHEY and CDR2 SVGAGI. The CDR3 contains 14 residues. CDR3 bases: TGTGCCAGCAGGGGGTCTAAGGGGGACACTGAAGCTTTCTTT. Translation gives CASRGSKGDTEAFF.

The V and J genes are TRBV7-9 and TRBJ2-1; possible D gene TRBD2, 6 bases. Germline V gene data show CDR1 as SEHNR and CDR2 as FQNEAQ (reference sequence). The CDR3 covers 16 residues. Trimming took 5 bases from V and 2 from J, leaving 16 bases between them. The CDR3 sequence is CASSGRSATTYNEQFF. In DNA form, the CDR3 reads TGTGCCAGCAGCGGGAGGTCGGCTACGACCTACAATGAGCAGTTCTTC.

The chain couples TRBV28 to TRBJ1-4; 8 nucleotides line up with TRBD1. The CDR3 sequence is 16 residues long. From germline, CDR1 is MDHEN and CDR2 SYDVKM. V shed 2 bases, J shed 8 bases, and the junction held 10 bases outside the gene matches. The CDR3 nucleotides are TGTGCCAGCAGTTTAGGACAGGGCGGGTGGAGGGAAAAACTGTTTTTT. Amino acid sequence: CASSLGQGGWREKLFF.

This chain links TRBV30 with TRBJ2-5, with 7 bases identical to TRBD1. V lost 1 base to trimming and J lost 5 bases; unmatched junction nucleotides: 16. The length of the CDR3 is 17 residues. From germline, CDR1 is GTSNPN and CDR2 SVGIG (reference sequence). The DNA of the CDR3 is TGTGCCTGGAGTGACCCCGAAGCACAGGGGCGGTGGGAGACCCAGTACTTC. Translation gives CAWSDPEAQGRWETQYF.

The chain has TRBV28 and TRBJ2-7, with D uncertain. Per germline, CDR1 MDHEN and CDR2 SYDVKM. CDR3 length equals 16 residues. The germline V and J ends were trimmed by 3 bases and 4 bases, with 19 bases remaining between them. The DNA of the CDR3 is TGTGCCAGCAGTTTCCCCCGACCCACGCCCCAATACGAGCAGTACTTC. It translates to CASSFPRPTPQYEQYF.

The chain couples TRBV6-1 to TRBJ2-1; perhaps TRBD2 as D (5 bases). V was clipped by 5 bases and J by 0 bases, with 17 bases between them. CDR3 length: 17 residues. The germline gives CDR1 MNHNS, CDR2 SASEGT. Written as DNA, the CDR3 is TGTGCCAGCAGTAAAGAACGTGGGGAGAGCTCCTACAATGAGCAGTTCTTC. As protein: CASSKERGESSYNEQFF.

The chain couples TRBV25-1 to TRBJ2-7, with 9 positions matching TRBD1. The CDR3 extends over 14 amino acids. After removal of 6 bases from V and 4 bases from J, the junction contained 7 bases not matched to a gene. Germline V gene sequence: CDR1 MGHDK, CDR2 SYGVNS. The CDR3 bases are TGTGCCAGCAGCGCCGGGACAGGGACGTACGAGCAGTACTTC. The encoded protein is CASSAGTGTYEQYF.

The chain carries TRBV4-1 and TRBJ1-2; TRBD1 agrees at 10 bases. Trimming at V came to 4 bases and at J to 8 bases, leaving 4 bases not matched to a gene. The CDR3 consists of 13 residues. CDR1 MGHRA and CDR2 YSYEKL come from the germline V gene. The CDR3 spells CASSPGQGSGYTF. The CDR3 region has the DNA TGCGCCAGCAGCCCGGGACAGGGGAGCGGCTACACCTTC.

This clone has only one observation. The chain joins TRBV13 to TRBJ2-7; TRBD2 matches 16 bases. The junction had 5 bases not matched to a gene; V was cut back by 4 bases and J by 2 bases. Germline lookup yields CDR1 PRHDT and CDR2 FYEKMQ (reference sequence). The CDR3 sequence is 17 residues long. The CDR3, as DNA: TGTGCCAGCAGCTCGGACGGGACTAGCGGGAGGGCCTACGAGCAGTACTTC. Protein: CASSSDGTSGRAYEQYF.

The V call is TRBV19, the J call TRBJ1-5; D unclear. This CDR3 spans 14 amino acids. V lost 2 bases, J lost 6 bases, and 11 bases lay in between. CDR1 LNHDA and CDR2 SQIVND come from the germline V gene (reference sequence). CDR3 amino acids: CASSIFPFSQPQHF. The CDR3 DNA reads TGTGCCAGTAGTATATTCCCGTTTAGTCAGCCCCAGCATTTT.

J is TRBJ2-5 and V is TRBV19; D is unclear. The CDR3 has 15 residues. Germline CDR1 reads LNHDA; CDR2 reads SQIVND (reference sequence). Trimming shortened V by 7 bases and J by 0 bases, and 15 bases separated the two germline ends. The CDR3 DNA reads TGTGCCAGTAAACGAGTACCCCAAAACCAAGAGACCCAGTACTTC. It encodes CASKRVPQNQETQYF.

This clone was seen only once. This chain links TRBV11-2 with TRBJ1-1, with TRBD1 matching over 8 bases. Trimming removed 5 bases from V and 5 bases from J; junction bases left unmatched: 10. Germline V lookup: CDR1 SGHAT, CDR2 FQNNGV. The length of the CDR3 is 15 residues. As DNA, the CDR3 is TGTGCCAGCAGCGCCAAAGACAGGGGAGGAACTGAAGCTTTCTTT. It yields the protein CASSAKDRGGTEAFF.

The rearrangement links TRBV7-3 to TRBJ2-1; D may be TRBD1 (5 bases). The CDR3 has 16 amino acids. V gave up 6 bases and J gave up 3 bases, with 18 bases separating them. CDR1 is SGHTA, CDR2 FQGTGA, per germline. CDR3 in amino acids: CASSSQGPYGYNEQFF. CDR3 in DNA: TGTGCCAGCAGTTCCCAGGGCCCGTACGGCTACAATGAGCAGTTCTTC.

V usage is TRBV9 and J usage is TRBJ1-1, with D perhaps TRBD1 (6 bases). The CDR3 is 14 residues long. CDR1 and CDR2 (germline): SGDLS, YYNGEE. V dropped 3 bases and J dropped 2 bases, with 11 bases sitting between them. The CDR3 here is CASSEEGGNTEAFF. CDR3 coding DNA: TGTGCCAGCAGCGAAGAGGGGGGCAACACTGAAGCTTTCTTT.

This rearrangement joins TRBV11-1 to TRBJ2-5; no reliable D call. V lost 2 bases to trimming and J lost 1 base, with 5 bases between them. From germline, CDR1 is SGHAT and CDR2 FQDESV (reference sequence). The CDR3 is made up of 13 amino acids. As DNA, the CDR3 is TGTGCCAGCAGCTTAAGGGTCCAAGAGACCCAGTACTTC. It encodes CASSLRVQETQYF.